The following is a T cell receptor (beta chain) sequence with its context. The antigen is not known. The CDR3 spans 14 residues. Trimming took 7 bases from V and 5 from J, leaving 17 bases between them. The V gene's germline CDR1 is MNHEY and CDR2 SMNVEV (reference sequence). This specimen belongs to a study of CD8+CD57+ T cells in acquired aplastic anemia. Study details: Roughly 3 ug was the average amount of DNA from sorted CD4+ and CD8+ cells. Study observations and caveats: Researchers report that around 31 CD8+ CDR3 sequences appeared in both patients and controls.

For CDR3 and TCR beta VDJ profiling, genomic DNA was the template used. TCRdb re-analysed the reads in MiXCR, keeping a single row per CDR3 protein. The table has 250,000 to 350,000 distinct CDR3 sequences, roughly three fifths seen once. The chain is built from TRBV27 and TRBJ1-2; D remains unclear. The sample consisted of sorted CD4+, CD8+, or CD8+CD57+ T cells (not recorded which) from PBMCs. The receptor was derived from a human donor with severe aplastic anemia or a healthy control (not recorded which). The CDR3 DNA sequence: TGTGCCAGCAAGCCCGAGGTCTTCGCGTATGGCTACACCTTC. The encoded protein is CASKPEVFAYGYTF.